A selection of T cell receptor beta chains follows, all from one sample in a study of blood T cell repertoires in COVID-19. Here immunoSEQ multiplex PCR was the method, and the copy in TCRdb shows in-frame clones only, minus some. The data contain around 130,000 clones, approximately 88% of them seen just once; the ten biggest clones take up approximately 18%. Sequences were obtained from peripheral blood. The source is a woman older than 75 with acute or convalescent COVID-19. The CDR3 runs from the conserved cysteine through the conserved F or W. Fields, in order: CDR3 length, V gene, D gene, clone size, J gene, CDR3 DNA, CDR3 protein. D genes are given only for firm matches. Clone size is stated in some rows and not others, as once, few, many or a class when expanded.

14,TRBV2,.,.,TRBJ2-5,TGTGCCAGCAGTGGGGACAGCGGGCGGGAGACCCAGTACTTC,CASSGDSGRETQYF
16,TRBV10-3,TRBD2,once,TRBJ2-5,TGTGCCACCCCTATAATTGGCGGGAGGGCTCGGGAGACCCAGTACTTC,CATPIIGGRARETQYF
15,TRBV10-3,.,.,TRBJ2-1,TGTGCCATCAGTGATAGAAATTCGGGGTCCAATGAGCAGTTCTTC,CAISDRNSGSNEQFF
16,TRBV5-1,.,.,TRBJ2-2,TGCGCCAGCAGCTTGGTGGCTGGCGGGGAGACCGGGGAGCTGTTTTTT,CASSLVAGGETGELFF
19,TRBV19,TRBD2,.,TRBJ2-7,TGTGCCCCCAGCTACCGGGCTAGCGGGAAAAGGGGTCTCTCCTACGAGCAGTACTTC,CAPSYRASGKRGLSYEQYF
13,TRBV20-1,.,.,TRBJ2-5,TGCAGTGCTAGTAGGGACAACCAAGAGACCCAGTACTTC,CSASRDNQETQYF
14,TRBV5-1,TRBD1,few,TRBJ1-3,TGCGCCAGCGGAGGGGGCGCGGATGGAAACACCATATATTTT,CASGGGADGNTIYF
14,TRBV2,TRBD2,once,TRBJ2-1,TGTGCCAGCAGTGCCCTAGCGGTGAGCAATGAGCAGTTCTTC,CASSALAVSNEQFF
14,TRBV11-2,.,.,TRBJ1-3,TGTGCCAGCAGCCCTGGCCGGGGGGCCTACACCATATATTTT,CASSPGRGAYTIYF
14,TRBV6-5,.,.,TRBJ1-5,TGTGCCAGCGCCCCTCGCCAGGCCGATCAGCCCCAGCATTTT,CASAPRQADQPQHF
13,TRBV11-3,.,.,TRBJ2-2,TGTGCCAGCAGCCCTCAGGGGTCCGGGGAGCTGTTTTTT,CASSPQGSGELFF
16,TRBV18,.,.,TRBJ2-2,TGTGCCAGCTCACCACGGGGGGATCCGAACACCGGGGAGCTGTTTTTT,CASSPRGDPNTGELFF
15,TRBV5-1,TRBD1,once,TRBJ2-7,TGCGCCAGCAGCTCCCGACAGGGTTCGTCCTACGAGCAGTACTTC,CASSSRQGSSYEQYF
15,TRBV6-2/TRBV6-3,TRBD2,.,TRBJ2-5,TGTGCCAGCAGTTACGGCCTAGCGGTACAAGAGACCCAGTACTTC,CASSYGLAVQETQYF
15,TRBV19,.,few,TRBJ2-1,TGTGCCAGTGCAAAGGGGGGACAGTCTTACAATGAGCAGTTCTTC,CASAKGGQSYNEQFF
15,TRBV5-1,.,.,TRBJ1-2,TGCGCCAGCAGCTTGGGGTCGGGGGTAGAATATGGCTACACCTTC,CASSLGSGVEYGYTF
16,TRBV9,TRBD1,once,TRBJ1-4,TGTGCCAGCAGCCCCCAGGGGGATGCAACTAATGAAAAACTGTTTTTT,CASSPQGDATNEKLFF
14,TRBV5-6,.,.,TRBJ2-5,TGTGCCAGCAGCGAGGACAGTGACCAAGAGACCCAGTACTTC,CASSEDSDQETQYF
15,TRBV11-2,TRBD1,.,TRBJ1-5,TGTGCCAGCAGCTTAGAGGGACAGAAAAATCAGCCCCAGCATTTT,CASSLEGQKNQPQHF
15,TRBV18,TRBD2,.,TRBJ2-7,TGTGCCAGCTCACCAGGGCTAGCGGGGGTTCGCGAGCAGTACTTC,CASSPGLAGVREQYF
14,TRBV7-8,.,.,TRBJ2-7,TGTGCCAGCAGCTTAGCGCAAAGGGGGAACGAGCAGTACTTC,CASSLAQRGNEQYF
15,TRBV9,TRBD2,.,TRBJ2-7,TGTGCCAGCAGCTCGACTAGCGGGAGTCAGGACGAGCAGTACTTC,CASSSTSGSQDEQYF
16,TRBV5-4,TRBD1,.,TRBJ1-1,TGTGCCAGCAGCTTGGAACAGGGGGCCAGGAACACTGAAGCTTTCTTT,CASSLEQGARNTEAFF
14,TRBV10-3,TRBD1,.,TRBJ1-1,TGTGCCATCAGTGAGGCAACAGGGGTAACTGAAGCTTTCTTT,CAISEATGVTEAFF
14,TRBV7-9,.,.,TRBJ2-5,TGTGCCAGCAGCTTAGCGAGGGCCGCAGAGACCCAGTACTTC,CASSLARAAETQYF
15,TRBV20-1,TRBD1,.,TRBJ1-4,TGCAGTGCTAGTTCTAAGGGGGCATTGAATGAAAAACTGTTTTTT,CSASSKGALNEKLFF
16,TRBV6-2/TRBV6-3,TRBD2,.,TRBJ2-1,TGTGCCAGCAGTTACTCGCTAGCGGGCAACTACAATGAGCAGTTCTTC,CASSYSLAGNYNEQFF
14,TRBV7-2,TRBD1,many,TRBJ1-1,TGTGCCAGCAGCAAGGGACAGTATAACACTGAAGCTTTCTTT,CASSKGQYNTEAFF
16,TRBV10-2,TRBD2,.,TRBJ2-1,TGCGCCAGCAGTAGGGCTAGCGGGACCTCCTACAATGAGCAGTTCTTC,CASSRASGTSYNEQFF
15,TRBV7-2,.,.,TRBJ2-7,TGTGCCAGCAGCTTAGCCGGTGGTCAGGGGCTCGAGTGGTACTTC,CASSLAGGQGLEWYF
15,TRBV10-2,.,.,TRBJ2-5,TGCGCCAGCAGAGTGGGAGGGACAGGAGAAGAGACCCAGTACTTC,CASRVGGTGEETQYF
13,TRBV7-9,.,.,TRBJ2-5,TGTGCCAGCAGCTTAGGAACCAGTGAGACCCAGTACTTC,CASSLGTSETQYF
17,TRBV9,TRBD2,.,TRBJ2-3,TGTGCCAGCAGCGTAGAGTCCCTAGCGGGACCCACAGATACGCAGTATTTT,CASSVESLAGPTDTQYF
13,TRBV6-5,TRBD1,.,TRBJ2-7,TGTGCCAGCAGTAGGACAGGCGTTTACGAGCAGTACTTC,CASSRTGVYEQYF
17,TRBV11-3,TRBD2,.,TRBJ2-3,TGTGCCAGCAGCAGCGGGACTAGCGGAGGGCCGCCAGATACGCAGTATTTT,CASSSGTSGGPPDTQYF
14,TRBV9,.,.,TRBJ1-5,TGTGCCAGCAGCACACAGGAGATCAATCAGCCCCAGCATTTT,CASSTQEINQPQHF
14,TRBV5-1,.,.,TRBJ2-3,TGCGCCAGCAGAAGAACTTCCTTGCAAGATACGCAGTATTTT,CASRRTSLQDTQYF
16,TRBV7-2,TRBD2,.,TRBJ2-1,TGTGCCAGCAGCTTAGAACTAGCGGGAGGGTACAATGAGCAGTTCTTC,CASSLELAGGYNEQFF
15,TRBV5-1,.,.,TRBJ2-1,TGCGCCCGCAGCTTGGAAGGCGGGGGCGGGGATGAGCAGTTCTTC,CARSLEGGGGDEQFF
15,TRBV27,TRBD1,.,TRBJ2-1,TGTGCCAGCAGTTTACTGACAGGGTACTACAATGAGCAGTTCTTC,CASSLLTGYYNEQFF
14,TRBV5-1,TRBD1,once,TRBJ1-2,TGCGCCAGCAGCTTGCGTGACAGGGGGTCCGGCTACACCTTC,CASSLRDRGSGYTF
12,TRBV29-1,.,.,TRBJ1-3,TGCAGCGTTCGGAGCTCTGGAAACACCATATATTTT,CSVRSSGNTIYF
17,TRBV7-9,.,.,TRBJ2-7,TGTGCCAGCAGCTTAGGGACGTCAGGGGCCACCCAGCGCGAGCAGTACTTC,CASSLGTSGATQREQYF
14,TRBV7-2,.,.,TRBJ2-5,TGTGCCAGCAGCTTATCCGTGGCGGGGACGGCCCAGTACTTC,CASSLSVAGTAQYF
13,TRBV5-1,TRBD1,.,TRBJ1-2,TGCGCCAGCAGCGGCGAGGGGGCTCTTGGCTACACCTTC,CASSGEGALGYTF
20,TRBV5-1,TRBD2,.,TRBJ2-7,TGCGCCAGCAGCTTGGTAAAACTGGGACTAGCGGGGGGGCCAACCTACGAGCAGTACTTC,CASSLVKLGLAGGPTYEQYF